This T cell receptor (beta chain) was identified in a study of cytomegalovirus exposure and HLA in healthy donors. The PCR made use of 60 Vbeta and 13 Jbeta primers. The method was immunoSEQ multiplex PCR; TCRdb's version includes in-frame clones alone and lacks a portion of them. Of over 110,000 clones in the sample, 70% to 80% were seen once. Points from the study as a whole: It was reported in a later analysis that an Asian-associated ancestry cluster showed fewer N-insertions than the approximately 670-donor mean.

As for this clone: Its antigen is not identified.

The TCR sequence derives from a female donor in good health and CMV-seronegative. The sequencing input was PBMCs.

The CDR3 DNA sequence: TGTGCCAGCAGCTTAAATTGGGGGGGGGAAAAGACCCAGTACTTC. Its protein is CASSLNWGGEKTQYF. This rearrangement joins TRBV7-2 to TRBJ2-5; TRBD2 matches at 7 bases. CDR1 SGHTA and CDR2 FQGNSA come from the germline V gene. J was trimmed by 6 bases and V by 2 bases; bases with no gene match: 9. There are 15 residues in the CDR3.